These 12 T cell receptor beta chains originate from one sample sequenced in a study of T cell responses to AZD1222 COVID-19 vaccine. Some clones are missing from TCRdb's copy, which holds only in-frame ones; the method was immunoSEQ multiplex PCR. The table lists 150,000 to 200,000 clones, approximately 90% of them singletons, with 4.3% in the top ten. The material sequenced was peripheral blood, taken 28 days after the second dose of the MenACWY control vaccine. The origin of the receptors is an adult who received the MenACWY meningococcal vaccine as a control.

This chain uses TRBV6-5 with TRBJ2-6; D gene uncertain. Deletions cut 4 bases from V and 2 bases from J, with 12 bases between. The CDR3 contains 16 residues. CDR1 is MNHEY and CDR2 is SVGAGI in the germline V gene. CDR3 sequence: CASSSTSHPGANVLTF. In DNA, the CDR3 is TGTGCCAGCAGTTCCACGTCGCACCCTGGGGCCAACGTCCTGACTTTC.

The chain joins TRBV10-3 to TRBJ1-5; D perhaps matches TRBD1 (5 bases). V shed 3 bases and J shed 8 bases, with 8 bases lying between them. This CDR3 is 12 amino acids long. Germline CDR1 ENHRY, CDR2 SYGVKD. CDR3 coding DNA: TGTGCCATCAGTGAAGGGGAAGAGCCCCAGCATTTT. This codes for CAISEGEEPQHF.

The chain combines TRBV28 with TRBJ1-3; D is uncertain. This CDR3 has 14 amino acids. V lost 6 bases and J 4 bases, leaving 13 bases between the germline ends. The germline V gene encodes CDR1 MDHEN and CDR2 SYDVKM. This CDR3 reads CASRGGTRGNTIYF. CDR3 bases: TGTGCCAGCAGAGGCGGCACCCGGGGAAACACCATATATTTT.

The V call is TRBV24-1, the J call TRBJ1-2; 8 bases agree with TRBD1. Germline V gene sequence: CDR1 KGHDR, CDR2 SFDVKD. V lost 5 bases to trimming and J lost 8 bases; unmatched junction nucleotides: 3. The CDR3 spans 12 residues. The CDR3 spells CATSGSGGGYTF. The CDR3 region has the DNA TGTGCCACCAGTGGGTCAGGGGGCGGCTACACCTTC.

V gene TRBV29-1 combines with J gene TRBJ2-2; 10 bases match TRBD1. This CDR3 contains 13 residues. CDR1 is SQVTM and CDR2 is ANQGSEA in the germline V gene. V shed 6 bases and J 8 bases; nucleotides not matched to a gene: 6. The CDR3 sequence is CSVGDRGRGELFF. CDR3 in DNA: TGCAGCGTGGGGGACAGGGGAAGAGGGGAGCTGTTTTTT.

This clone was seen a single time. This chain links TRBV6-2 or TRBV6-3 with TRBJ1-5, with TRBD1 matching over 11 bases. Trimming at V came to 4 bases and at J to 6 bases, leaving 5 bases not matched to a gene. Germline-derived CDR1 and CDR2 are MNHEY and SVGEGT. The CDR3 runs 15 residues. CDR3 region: CASSFGQGAGQPQHF. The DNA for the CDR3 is TGTGCCAGCAGTTTCGGACAGGGGGCAGGTCAGCCCCAGCATTTT.

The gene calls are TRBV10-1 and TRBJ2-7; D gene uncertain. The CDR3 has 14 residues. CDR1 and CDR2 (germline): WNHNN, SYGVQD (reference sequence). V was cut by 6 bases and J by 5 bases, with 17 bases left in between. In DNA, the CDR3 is TGCGCCAGCAGCCGAGACCCCTCAGAGCACGAGCAGTACTTC. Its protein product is CASSRDPSEHEQYF.

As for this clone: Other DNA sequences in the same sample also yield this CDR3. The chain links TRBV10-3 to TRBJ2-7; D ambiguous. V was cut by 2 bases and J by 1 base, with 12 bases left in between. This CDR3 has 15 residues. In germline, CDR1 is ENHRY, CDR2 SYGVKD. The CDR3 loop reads CAISEVDMSSYEQYF. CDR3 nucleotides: TGTGCCATCAGTGAGGTCGACATGAGTTCCTACGAGCAGTACTTC.

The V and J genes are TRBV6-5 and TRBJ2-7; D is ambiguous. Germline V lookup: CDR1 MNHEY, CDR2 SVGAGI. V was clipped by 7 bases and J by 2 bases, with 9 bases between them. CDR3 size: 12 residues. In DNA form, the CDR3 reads TGTGCCAGCAATAACAGTCCCTACGAGCAGTACTTC. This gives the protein CASNNSPYEQYF.

The CDR3 nucleotides are TGTGCCAGCTCACCCGGACAGGGTTACACCGGGGAGCTGTTTTTT. Its translation is CASSPGQGYTGELFF. V is TRBV18 and J is TRBJ2-2, with 8 bases that match TRBD1. Germline V gives CDR1 KGHSH, CDR2 LQKENI. The CDR3 spans 15 residues. Trimming at V came to 3 bases and at J to 3 bases, leaving 3 bases not matched to a gene.

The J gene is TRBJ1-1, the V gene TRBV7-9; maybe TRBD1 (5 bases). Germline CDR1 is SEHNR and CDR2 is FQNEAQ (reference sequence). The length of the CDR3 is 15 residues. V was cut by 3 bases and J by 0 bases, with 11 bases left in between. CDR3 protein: CASSFMTAMNTEAFF. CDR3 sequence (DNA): TGTGCCAGCAGCTTTATGACAGCCATGAACACTGAAGCTTTCTTT.

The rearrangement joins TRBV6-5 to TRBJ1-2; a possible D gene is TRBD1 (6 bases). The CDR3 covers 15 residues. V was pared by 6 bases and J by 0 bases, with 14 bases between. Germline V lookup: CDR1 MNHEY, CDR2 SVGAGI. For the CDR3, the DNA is TGTGCCAGCAGGCCCCTGGACAGCTCTAACTATGGCTACACCTTC. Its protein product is CASRPLDSSNYGYTF.